This is a list of T cell receptor beta chains from one sample in a study of spatial heterogeneity in lung cancer. In TCRdb, the 5' RACE reads were re-called with MiXCR into one record per CDR3 protein. Among around 60,000 distinct CDR3 sequences, about 8% were seen once, and the ten largest hold less than 15%. Sequencing used PBMCs, obtained at surgery. The source is a female donor with early-stage non-small cell lung cancer. Both conserved end residues are part of each CDR3. The D gene is left open where the match is weak. Not every row has a clone size; where given, it reads once, few, many or a size class.

cdr3_aa: CASTPPRTGSLPTEAFF; cdr3_nt: TGTGCCAGCACCCCCCCACGGACAGGAAGCTTGCCCACTGAAGCTTTCTTT; v_call: TRBV12-3/TRBV12-4; j_call: TRBJ1-1; clone_size: few; d_call: TRBD1
cdr3_aa: CASSVAGSTEAFF; cdr3_nt: TGTGCCAGCAGCGTAGCCGGCAGCACTGAAGCTTTCTTT; v_call: TRBV9; j_call: TRBJ1-1; clone_size: many; d_call: NA
cdr3_aa: CASSPPAAAYEQYF; cdr3_nt: TGTGCCAGCAGCCCGCCGGCGGCAGCCTACGAGCAGTACTTC; v_call: TRBV7-9; j_call: TRBJ2-7; clone_size: NA; d_call: NA
cdr3_aa: CASSFPAGLAGGNTGELFF; cdr3_nt: TGTGCCAGCAGCTTCCCCGCGGGACTAGCGGGAGGAAACACCGGGGAGCTGTTTTTT; v_call: TRBV7-8; j_call: TRBJ2-2; clone_size: NA; d_call: TRBD2
cdr3_aa: CASSYSTRGAGELFF; cdr3_nt: TGTGCCAGCAGTTACTCGACGAGGGGTGCCGGGGAGCTGTTTTTT; v_call: TRBV6-5; j_call: TRBJ2-2; clone_size: many; d_call: NA
cdr3_aa: CASSSGQTTDTQYF; cdr3_nt: TGTGCCAGCAGCTCGGGACAGACCACAGATACGCAGTATTTT; v_call: TRBV5-5; j_call: TRBJ2-3; clone_size: many; d_call: TRBD1
cdr3_aa: CASSLVRLAGGHLDNEQFF; cdr3_nt: TGTGCCAGCAGCTTAGTCAGACTAGCGGGGGGGCATTTGGACAATGAGCAGTTCTTC; v_call: TRBV11-2; j_call: TRBJ2-1; clone_size: few; d_call: TRBD2
cdr3_aa: CASSLRTSVSWADTQYF; cdr3_nt: TGTGCCAGCTCCCTGAGGACTAGCGTCTCATGGGCAGATACGCAGTATTTT; v_call: TRBV6-2/TRBV6-3; j_call: TRBJ2-3; clone_size: few; d_call: TRBD2
cdr3_aa: CASSSRQGSNEKLFF; cdr3_nt: TGTGCCAGCAGCTCCAGACAGGGGTCTAATGAAAAACTGTTTTTT; v_call: TRBV12-3/TRBV12-4; j_call: TRBJ1-4; clone_size: few; d_call: TRBD1
cdr3_aa: CSASPAGGAHYGYTF; cdr3_nt: TGCAGTGCTAGCCCGGCCGGAGGAGCCCATTATGGCTACACCTTC; v_call: TRBV20-1; j_call: TRBJ1-2; clone_size: few; d_call: NA
cdr3_aa: CATSDLAGPSNQPQHF; cdr3_nt: TGTGCCACCAGTGATTTGGCAGGGCCGAGCAATCAGCCCCAGCATTTT; v_call: TRBV24-1; j_call: TRBJ1-5; clone_size: few; d_call: NA
cdr3_aa: CASSNRDRGNQPQHF; cdr3_nt: TGTGCCAGCAGTAACCGGGACAGGGGGAATCAGCCCCAGCATTTT; v_call: TRBV6-6; j_call: TRBJ1-5; clone_size: many; d_call: TRBD1
cdr3_aa: CASSSARETQYF; cdr3_nt: TGTGCCAGCAGCTCCGCCCGGGAGACCCAGTACTTC; v_call: TRBV28; j_call: TRBJ2-5; clone_size: few; d_call: NA
cdr3_aa: CASSSQSGLPSDTQYF; cdr3_nt: TGTGCCAGCAGCTCTCAGTCGGGACTACCCTCGGATACGCAGTATTTT; v_call: TRBV11-3; j_call: TRBJ2-3; clone_size: NA; d_call: TRBD2
cdr3_aa: CASSQEVGGGGELFF; cdr3_nt: TGTGCCAGCAGCCAAGAGGTGGGCGGAGGCGGGGAGCTGTTTTTT; v_call: TRBV3-1; j_call: TRBJ2-2; clone_size: many; d_call: NA
cdr3_aa: CSAESSGSSYEQYF; cdr3_nt: TGCAGTGCTGAAAGTAGCGGGAGCTCCTACGAGCAGTACTTC; v_call: TRBV20-1; j_call: TRBJ2-7; clone_size: NA; d_call: TRBD2
cdr3_aa: CASSQAGTGAEQFF; cdr3_nt: TGTGCCAGCAGCCAGGCCGGGACGGGGGCTGAGCAGTTCTTC; v_call: TRBV4-2; j_call: TRBJ2-1; clone_size: NA; d_call: NA
cdr3_aa: CASSAQAASPQHF; cdr3_nt: TGTGCCAGCAGTGCCCAGGCCGCCTCGCCCCAGCATTTT; v_call: TRBV2; j_call: TRBJ1-5; clone_size: many; d_call: NA
cdr3_aa: CASSPLGADYQPQHF; cdr3_nt: TGTGCCAGCTCACCACTGGGGGCGGATTATCAGCCCCAGCATTTT; v_call: TRBV18; j_call: TRBJ1-5; clone_size: many; d_call: NA
cdr3_aa: CASRRDYGSYNEQFF; cdr3_nt: TGTGCCAGCAGGCGGGACTACGGCTCCTACAATGAGCAGTTCTTC; v_call: TRBV7-6; j_call: TRBJ2-1; clone_size: NA; d_call: TRBD2
cdr3_aa: CASSFGTSGVSYEQYF; cdr3_nt: TGTGCCAGCAGTTTCGGGACTAGCGGAGTCTCCTACGAGCAGTACTTC; v_call: TRBV6-1; j_call: TRBJ2-7; clone_size: NA; d_call: TRBD2
cdr3_aa: CASSFRDRGLRWPREAFF; cdr3_nt: TGTGCCAGCAGTTTCCGGGACAGGGGGCTCCGCTGGCCCCGGGAAGCTTTCTTT; v_call: TRBV27; j_call: TRBJ1-1; clone_size: few; d_call: TRBD1
cdr3_aa: CSATHRRVSNQPQHF; cdr3_nt: TGCAGTGCAACGCATCGGAGGGTCAGCAATCAGCCCCAGCATTTT; v_call: TRBV20-1; j_call: TRBJ1-5; clone_size: few; d_call: NA
cdr3_aa: CASGPGTRNNEQFF; cdr3_nt: TGTGCCAGCGGGCCCGGGACTAGGAACAATGAGCAGTTCTTC; v_call: TRBV12-3/TRBV12-4; j_call: TRBJ2-1; clone_size: NA; d_call: TRBD2
cdr3_aa: CASSLGVHGETQYF; cdr3_nt: TGTGCCAGCAGCTTGGGAGTGCATGGTGAGACCCAGTACTTC; v_call: TRBV5-6; j_call: TRBJ2-5; clone_size: few; d_call: NA
cdr3_aa: CSARDLDRVEYEQFF; cdr3_nt: TGCAGTGCTAGAGATTTGGACAGGGTAGAATATGAGCAGTTCTTC; v_call: TRBV20-1; j_call: TRBJ2-1; clone_size: many; d_call: TRBD1
cdr3_aa: CSARTGGYYEQYF; cdr3_nt: TGCAGTGCCCGGACAGGGGGCTACTACGAGCAGTACTTC; v_call: TRBV20-1; j_call: TRBJ2-7; clone_size: few; d_call: TRBD1
cdr3_aa: CATSDPLAHPRNIQYF; cdr3_nt: TGTGCCACCAGTGACCCCCTAGCGCATCCTCGGAACATTCAGTACTTC; v_call: TRBV24-1; j_call: TRBJ2-4; clone_size: NA; d_call: NA
cdr3_aa: CASSLSGRYEQFF; cdr3_nt: TGTGCCAGCAGCTTGAGCGGGAGGTATGAGCAGTTCTTC; v_call: TRBV5-4; j_call: TRBJ2-1; clone_size: NA; d_call: TRBD2
cdr3_aa: CSARAVGNAGELFF; cdr3_nt: TGCAGTGCTAGAGCCGTGGGGAATGCCGGGGAGCTGTTTTTT; v_call: TRBV20-1; j_call: TRBJ2-2; clone_size: many; d_call: NA
cdr3_aa: CASSLSGGGGYSNQPQHF; cdr3_nt: TGTGCCAGCAGTTTATCTGGGGGAGGCGGCTATAGCAATCAGCCCCAGCATTTT; v_call: TRBV28; j_call: TRBJ1-5; clone_size: NA; d_call: NA
cdr3_aa: CASSFSSGRGQSGELFF; cdr3_nt: TGCGCCAGCAGCTTTTCCTCGGGCAGGGGGCAGTCCGGGGAGCTGTTTTTT; v_call: TRBV5-1; j_call: TRBJ2-2; clone_size: NA; d_call: TRBD1
cdr3_aa: CASSISWGETQYF; cdr3_nt: TGTGCCAGTAGTATATCTTGGGGAGAGACCCAGTACTTC; v_call: TRBV19; j_call: TRBJ2-5; clone_size: few; d_call: NA
cdr3_aa: CASGGGYEQYF; cdr3_nt: TGTGCCAGCGGGGGAGGGTACGAGCAGTACTTC; v_call: TRBV3-1; j_call: TRBJ2-7; clone_size: NA; d_call: TRBD2
cdr3_aa: CASSQGYFSPYGYTF; cdr3_nt: TGTGCCAGCAGCCAAGGTTACTTCTCCCCCTATGGCTACACCTTC; v_call: TRBV3-1; j_call: TRBJ1-2; clone_size: few; d_call: NA
cdr3_aa: CASSLVSGSTDTQYF; cdr3_nt: TGTGCCAGCAGTTTAGTTTCTGGTAGCACAGATACGCAGTATTTT; v_call: TRBV28; j_call: TRBJ2-3; clone_size: many; d_call: NA
cdr3_aa: CASNQGLNSPLHF; cdr3_nt: TGCGCCAGCAATCAGGGCCTTAATTCACCCCTCCACTTT; v_call: TRBV10-2; j_call: TRBJ1-6; clone_size: few; d_call: NA